Listed here are 14 T cell receptor beta chains from one sample, sequenced in a study of vaccination and CD4 T cells after COVID-19. Cultured CD4+ T cell DNA underwent sequencing with the Oncomine TCR Beta short-read assay. From the PCR reads, TCRdb called clonotypes with MiXCR, one entry per CDR3 protein. The top ten clones hold roughly 12% of a sample with 15,000 to 20,000 distinct CDR3 sequences, 35% to 45% of them seen once. Described treatment: roughly ten-day PBMC culture with coronavirus spike peptide pools or control peptides (ViraFEST assay). Antigens for these TCRs are unknown. Input material: CD4+ T cells from blood, cultured in vitro. The source is a human donor who had recovered from COVID-19.

This chain uses TRBV24-1 with TRBJ2-1; 7 bases map to TRBD2. Germline CDR1 and CDR2: KGHDR and SFDVKD. The CDR3 length is 16 residues. Losses at the gene ends were 3 bases for V and 0 bases for J; bases not matched to a gene: 4. CDR3 DNA sequence: TGTGCCACCAGTGATCGAGCGGGGAGCTCCTACAATGAGCAGTTCTTC. Encoded protein: CATSDRAGSSYNEQFF.

This clonotype has a handful of counts. This chain links TRBV6-1 with TRBJ1-5, with D perhaps matching TRBD1 (6 bases). This CDR3 is built from 13 residues. V was pared by 6 bases and J by 7 bases, with 13 bases between. Germline V gives CDR1 MNHNS, CDR2 SASEGT. CDR3 loop: CASSILGGQPQHF. Written as DNA, the CDR3 is TGTGCCAGCAGCATTCTAGGGGGGCAGCCCCAGCATTTT.

This clonotype was counted between two and nine times. The chain recombines TRBV7-9 with TRBJ2-3; D is uncertain. This CDR3 is built from 13 residues. Deletions cut 3 bases from V and 0 bases from J, with 4 bases between. Germline CDR1 SEHNR, CDR2 FQNEAQ (reference sequence). The DNA for the CDR3 is TGTGCCAGCAGCTTGCTCAGCACAGATACGCAGTATTTT. Encoded protein: CASSLLSTDTQYF.

CDR3 region: CAISDISSGANVLTF. The CDR3, as DNA: TGTGCCATCAGTGACATCTCCTCTGGGGCCAACGTCCTGACTTTC. The genes are TRBV10-3 and TRBJ2-6, with no clear D. The CDR3 totals 15 residues. V was shortened by 3 bases and J by 0 bases, with 6 bases between the two germline ends. Germline V gene sequence: CDR1 ENHRY, CDR2 SYGVKD.

The chain carries TRBV20-1 and TRBJ2-3; D gene ambiguous. Germline CDR1 and CDR2: DFQATT and SNEGSKA (reference sequence). The CDR3 spans 12 residues. Trimming took off 2 bases at V and 2 bases at J, with 5 bases between the two ends. CDR3 bases: TGCAGTGCTAGAAAGGTCACAGATACGCAGTATTTT. Translating it yields CSARKVTDTQYF.

The chain recombines TRBV21-1 with TRBJ2-3; the table names TRBD2, a call not compared with the DNA. TRBV21-1 is a documented pseudogene. There are 20 residues in the CDR3. CDR3 loop: CASSKGTSGPIPDGTDTQYF. The DNA for the CDR3 is TGTGCCAGCAGCAAAGGGACTAGCGGGCCTATCCCGGACGGCACAGATACGCAGTATTTT.

The chain has TRBV7-9 and TRBJ2-5, with 12 bases aligning to TRBD2. The junction had 5 bases not matched to a gene; V was cut back by 1 base and J by 2 bases. CDR3 length: 17 amino acids. Looked up from germline, CDR1 is SEHNR and CDR2 is FQNEAQ (reference sequence). The CDR3 loop reads CASSLDLAGGPQETQYF. The CDR3 DNA sequence: TGTGCCAGCAGCTTAGATCTAGCGGGAGGGCCACAAGAGACCCAGTACTTC.

J is TRBJ2-3 and V is TRBV20-1; D possibly corresponds to TRBD2 (6 bases). Germline CDR1 and CDR2: DFQATT and SNEGSKA (reference sequence). This CDR3 has 14 amino acids. V was pared by 2 bases and J by 2 bases, with 11 bases between. DNA of the CDR3: TGCAGTGCTAGACAAGCGGGTCACACAGATACGCAGTATTTT. Translated: CSARQAGHTDTQYF.

J is TRBJ2-3 and V is TRBV29-1; 8 bases agree with TRBD2. The ends lost 8 bases at V and 5 bases at J; junction bases unmatched: 9. Germline lookup yields CDR1 SQVTM and CDR2 ANQGSEA. The CDR3 has 13 residues. The CDR3: CSTNGRAKDTQYF. The CDR3 region has the DNA TGCAGCACGAACGGGAGGGCCAAAGATACGCAGTATTTT.

The V call is TRBV30, the J call TRBJ1-6, with TRBD1 identical over 7 bases. Germline V gene sequence: CDR1 GTSNPN, CDR2 SVGIG (reference sequence). The CDR3 extends over 16 amino acids. The V segment lost 2 bases and the J segment 6 bases; nucleotides outside the gene matches: 10. The CDR3 DNA sequence: TGTGCCTGGAGTACCTCGGGACAGCTTCTTAATTCACCCCTCCACTTT. Translation: CAWSTSGQLLNSPLHF.

V is TRBV6-2 or TRBV6-3 and J is TRBJ2-1; perhaps TRBD2 as D (5 bases). The CDR3 sequence is 14 residues long. Trimming removed 5 bases from V and 6 bases from J, with 14 bases in between. Germline assignment: CDR1 MNHEY and CDR2 SVGEGT. The CDR3 region has the DNA TGTGCCAGCAGTCTTCTAGCAGTAGGCAATGAGCAGTTCTTC. This gives the protein CASSLLAVGNEQFF.

The V and J genes are TRBV28 and TRBJ1-3; no reliable D call. Germline values: CDR1 MDHEN, CDR2 SYDVKM. The V gene lost 2 bases and the J gene lost 7 bases, with 15 bases spanning the gap. This CDR3 contains 15 residues. The CDR3 loop is CASSLKVWQDNTIYF. The CDR3 nucleotides are TGTGCCAGCAGTTTAAAGGTCTGGCAGGACAACACCATATATTTT.

The chain uses TRBV20-1 and TRBJ2-3; 7 bases are a match to TRBD2. J gave up 4 bases and V 6 bases, and 10 bases lay outside the gene matches. Per the germline V gene, CDR1 is DFQATT and CDR2 is SNEGSKA (reference sequence). This CDR3 region has 14 residues. The CDR3 region has the DNA TGCAGTGCAACCAGCGGGATAAGACCAGATACGCAGTATTTT. It is translated as CSATSGIRPDTQYF.

V gene TRBV7-8 combines with J gene TRBJ2-7; the D gene is possibly TRBD1 (6 bases). Germline V lookup: CDR1 SGHVS, CDR2 FQNEAQ. Trimming took 5 bases from V and 2 from J, leaving 10 bases between them. The CDR3 runs 13 residues. The CDR3, as DNA: TGTGCCAGCAGCCAGGGGCCTACCTACGAGCAGTACTTC. Protein: CASSQGPTYEQYF.